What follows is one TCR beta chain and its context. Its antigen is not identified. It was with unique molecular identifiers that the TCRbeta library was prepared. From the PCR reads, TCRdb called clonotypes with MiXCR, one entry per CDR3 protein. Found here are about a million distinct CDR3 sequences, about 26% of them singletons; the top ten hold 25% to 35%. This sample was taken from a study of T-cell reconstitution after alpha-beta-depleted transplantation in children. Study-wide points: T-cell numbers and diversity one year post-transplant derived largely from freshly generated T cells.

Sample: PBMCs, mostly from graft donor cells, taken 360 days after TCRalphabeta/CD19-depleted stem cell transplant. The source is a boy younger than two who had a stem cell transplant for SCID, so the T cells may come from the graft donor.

CDR3 sequence reads: CAISESTRQGAYEQYF. The CDR3 coding sequence is TGTGCCATCAGTGAGTCGACTCGTCAGGGGGCCTACGAGCAGTACTTC. This rearrangement joins TRBV10-3 to TRBJ2-7; 7 nucleotides line up with TRBD1. J was trimmed by 2 bases and V by 0 bases; bases with no gene match: 7. Germline V gene lookup returns CDR1 ENHRY and CDR2 SYGVKD. The CDR3 consists of 16 residues.